This TCR beta chain came from a study of PD-L1 blockade in urothelial cancer (dated by TCRdb to the late 2010s). Describing the broader study: Every patient began therapy at some point between 2013 and 2015 and was given atezolizumab 1,200 mg intravenously every 3 weeks. About 90% of the 29 patients were identified as males with urothelial cancer of bladder origin, and a prior smoking history was reported by 18 of 29 patients. Patients had an ECOG performance status of 0 or 1 and had received between 0 and 3 prior chemotherapy regimens. Blood samples were analyzed at two time points: 3 weeks after treatment start (second dose) and 6 weeks after treatment start. A median of roughly 140,000 T cells and 85,000 or so unique TCRs was obtained from blood samples, and a median clonality of 0.080 was observed. Somatic, immune and clinical correlates of response to PD-L1 blockade with atezolizumab in urothelial cancer were the focus of an exploratory multi-omic analysis. TCR sequencing covered pretreatment tumor samples and matched, serially collected peripheral blood taken before and after atezolizumab treatment. Durable clinical benefit meant progression-free survival longer than 6 months, and TCR features were also tested against progression-free and overall survival. In the same patients, pretreatment tumors underwent whole exome sequencing and RNA sequencing in addition to TCR sequencing. Durable clinical benefit was achieved by nine patients and was not achieved by 20 patients. Some 30 patients had pretreatment blood TCR-seq, some 25 had at least one posttreatment blood collection, and some 25 had tumor TCR-seq.

For this clone: Its cognate antigen has yet to be identified. It has no much larger one-base neighbor in the sample; base qualities were not kept.

The time point label, as the study defines it: peripheral blood 6 weeks after treatment start. A cohort of about 27 patients with locally advanced or metastatic urothelial carcinoma, treated at Memorial Sloan Kettering on a trial protocol, was included. Peripheral blood mononuclear cells were collected from each patient pretreatment and during treatment, giving between 1 and 8 total time points per patient. The Qiagen DNeasy Blood extraction kit was used to purify genomic DNA from total PBMCs and tumor samples. Collected pretreatment and during treatment, PBMCs were isolated and stored as previously described. Synthetic TCR analog templates were spiked into each PCR so that absolute template abundance could be estimated from read counts. Using the immunoSEQ assay, TCRbeta CDR3 regions were amplified from genomic DNA with bias-controlled V and J gene primers. Rearranged TCRbeta segments were sequenced at approximately 20X coverage. Concerning the study's data processing: Clustering was used to correct sequencing errors, and CDR3s were annotated against IMGT so that V, D and J genes could be assigned. Only productive TCRbeta rearrangements were used in downstream analyses, excluding out-of-frame or stop-codon sequences. Clonality was calculated as one minus the Shannon entropy normalized by the log of the number of unique productive sequences. Clones differing between time points or between blood and tumor were identified by Fisher's exact test with Benjamini-Hochberg correction at adjusted p below 0.01. TCRdb's version of the immuneACCESS table is confined to in-frame rearrangements and falls short of the full clone set. An unresolved V gene accounts for under half of the shortfall where checked; the remainder is of unknown origin. The DNA gave D and trimming, while V, J and clone size come from that table. The sample data list about 120,000 clones, and around nine tenths of these were observed just once. Of the sample, 1.7% is held by the ten largest clones.

The investigation overall reported the following: Improved progression-free and overall survival was found to be associated with pretreatment peripheral blood TCR clonality below the median. Among patients with durable benefit, tumor-associated TCR clones showed greater expansion in peripheral blood 3 weeks after treatment started (n = 22, p = 0.022). Because the sample size was small (n ≈ 28) and many of the analyses were exploratory, the results are meant to be hypothesis-generating.

Inclusive of the bounding cysteine and phenylalanine, the CDR3 is 17 residues long. This entry keeps only the CDR3 DNA: 51 bases, framed from base 1. V drops 5 bases and J drops 0 bases, leaving 19 bases in between. The germline V gene specifies SGHTA as CDR1 and FQGNSA as CDR2. The rearrangement combines TRBV7-2 with TRBJ1-1, and the D gene may be TRBD1, 5 bases matching. The receptor was isolated from a man aged 55-75 years with urothelial cancer. This material consisted of PBMCs, taken around atezolizumab (anti-PD-L1) treatment. For the CDR3, the sequence is CASSHLRQRTLNTEAFF. The nucleotides read TGTGCCAGCAGCCATCTAAGACAGCGAACCTTGAACACTGAAGCTTTCTTT.